This T cell receptor (beta chain) derives from a study of shared clonotypes between healthy human individuals. The overall study: Serving as donors were a couple of women and a few men, whose ages spanned 18 to 49.

Naive CD8 cells lacked CD45RO, underwent positive selection for CCR7 and left out terminally differentiated effector memory CD45RA+ cells. CDR1 is SGHRS, CDR2 YFSETQ, per germline. The CDR3 sequence is 18 residues long. With 3 bases clipped from V and 2 bases from J, the junction kept 14 bases outside the gene matches. Sequencing was performed with immunoSEQ multiplex PCR; in TCRdb, only in-frame clones are kept and a portion is missing. The sample consists of around 610,000 clones, about 96% of them appearing once. The chain links TRBV5-1 to TRBJ2-3; 8 bases match TRBD2. The sample comprised naive CD8+ T cells sorted from blood. The TCR sequence derives from a woman younger than 45 in good health. CDR3 in amino acids: CASSYPPSGAGATDTQYF. CDR3 coding DNA: TGCGCCAGCAGCTACCCGCCATCTGGAGCGGGAGCCACAGATACGCAGTATTTT. Variable domain in full (rest from reference TRBV5-1 and TRBJ2-3): KAGVTQTPRYLIKTRGQQVTLSCSPISGHRSVSWYQQTPGQGLQFLFEYFSETQRNKGNFPGRFSGRQFSNSRSEMNVSTLELGDSALYLCASSYPPSGAGATDTQYFGPGTRLTVL.